This TCR beta chain was identified during a study of cytomegalovirus exposure and HLA in healthy donors. Findings and limits, study-wide: In presence/absence analyses, roughly uniform sequencing depth across donors was assumed.

The CDR3 sequence is 17 residues long. Germline CDR1 and CDR2: SGHDT and YYEEEE. With 0 bases clipped from V and 2 bases from J, the junction kept 9 bases outside the gene matches. The PCR employed 60 Vbeta primers together with 13 Jbeta primers. Profiling relied on immunoSEQ multiplex PCR, and the TCRdb table lists in-frame clones only, not all of them. Of roughly 200,000 clones listed, around 84% are singletons. Details on this clone: Its antigen is still unknown.

Unrecorded immune exposure was likely among donors, who were nominally healthy when sampled. Input material: PBMCs. The gene calls are TRBV5-6 and TRBJ2-5, with 8 bases lining up with TRBD2. This clonotype was obtained from a woman between 18 and 29 years old in good health and CMV-seronegative. This CDR3 is CASSLAGLAGTQETQYF. DNA for the CDR3: TGTGCCAGCAGCTTGGCCGGCCTAGCGGGTACTCAAGAGACCCAGTACTTC.